The rows below give T cell receptor beta chains drawn from one sample of a study of metastatic and nonmetastatic thyroid tumors. TCRdb re-called clones from the PCR reads using MiXCR. The data hold tens of thousands of clones, with about 18% observed a single time. What was sequenced was blood. The receptors originated from a male donor with papillary thyroid cancer or a benign thyroid nodule (not recorded which). Some clones in this sample may be carry-over from other donors' samples. CDR3s include the opening cysteine and the closing phenylalanine or tryptophan. Fields, in order: CDR3 DNA, CDR3 protein, clone size, D gene, J gene, V gene. D genes are given only for firm matches. Expanded clones are given a class, and other clones once, few, many or no size at all.

CDR3 DNA: TGCGCCAGCAGCCGCCTTGGACTTCGCGGAAACACCATATATTTT
CDR3 protein: CASSRLGLRGNTIYF
clone size: many
D gene: NA
J gene: TRBJ1-3
V gene: TRBV4-1

CDR3 DNA: TGTGCCAGCAGCTTAGGGACTCTGGAGAACACCATATATTTT
CDR3 protein: CASSLGTLENTIYF
clone size: many
D gene: NA
J gene: TRBJ1-3
V gene: TRBV13

CDR3 DNA: TGTGCCAGCAGCTTAGGTGGGGAGGGCCGGGAGCAGTTCTTC
CDR3 protein: CASSLGGEGREQFF
clone size: NA
D gene: TRBD2
J gene: TRBJ2-1
V gene: TRBV11-3

CDR3 DNA: TGTGCCAGCAGTTTCGCCCGCAATCAGACCCAGAATTTT
CDR3 protein: CASSFARNQTQNF
clone size: few
D gene: NA
J gene: TRBJ1-5
V gene: TRBV27

CDR3 DNA: TGTGCCAGCAGCTTAGATCCTGGTCGGAGCACAGATACGCAGTATTTT
CDR3 protein: CASSLDPGRSTDTQYF
clone size: many
D gene: NA
J gene: TRBJ2-3
V gene: TRBV11-2

CDR3 DNA: TGTGCCAGCAGTGGAAACACCTACAATGAGCAGTTCTTC
CDR3 protein: CASSGNTYNEQFF
clone size: few
D gene: NA
J gene: TRBJ2-1
V gene: TRBV6-1

CDR3 DNA: TGTGCCAGCAGACTAGCGACGAACACCGGGGAGCTGTTTTTT
CDR3 protein: CASRLATNTGELFF
clone size: many
D gene: TRBD2
J gene: TRBJ2-2
V gene: TRBV12-3/TRBV12-4

CDR3 DNA: TGCAGTGCAGGGGACCTCGGAACGCAGTATTTT
CDR3 protein: CSAGDLGTQYF
clone size: many
D gene: NA
J gene: TRBJ2-3
V gene: TRBV20-1

CDR3 DNA: TGCAGTGCTAGAGACTTTTTCCAGGGACAGGGATCCGAGACCCAGTACTTC
CDR3 protein: CSARDFFQGQGSETQYF
clone size: many
D gene: TRBD1
J gene: TRBJ2-5
V gene: TRBV20-1

CDR3 DNA: TGTGCCAGCAGCATCGCGATTTCTGCAACTAATGAAAAACTGTTTTTT
CDR3 protein: CASSIAISATNEKLFF
clone size: many
D gene: NA
J gene: TRBJ1-4
V gene: TRBV12-3/TRBV12-4

CDR3 DNA: TGTGCCAGTAGTATAGCGGCGAATTCACCCCTCCACTTT
CDR3 protein: CASSIAANSPLHF
clone size: many
D gene: NA
J gene: TRBJ1-6
V gene: TRBV19

CDR3 DNA: TGTGCCAGTTACAGGGGCAGCTATTTCTACACCTTC
CDR3 protein: CASYRGSYFYTF
clone size: NA
D gene: TRBD1
J gene: TRBJ1-2
V gene: TRBV6-1

CDR3 DNA: TGCGCCAGCAGCCAATCGGGGTGCAATCAGCCCCAGCATTTT
CDR3 protein: CASSQSGCNQPQHF
clone size: NA
D gene: NA
J gene: TRBJ1-5
V gene: TRBV4-1

CDR3 DNA: TGTGCCAGCAGTAGATCACAGGATCAGCCCCAGCATTTT
CDR3 protein: CASSRSQDQPQHF
clone size: many
D gene: NA
J gene: TRBJ1-5
V gene: TRBV2

CDR3 DNA: TGTGCCACCGGTGACTGTGGACTAGCGGGGTCGAACACCGGGGAGCTGTTTTTT
CDR3 protein: CATGDCGLAGSNTGELFF
clone size: few
D gene: TRBD2
J gene: TRBJ2-2
V gene: TRBV24-1

CDR3 DNA: TGTGCCAGCAGTTTAAGTGCAGGGGCGGGACAGCCCCAGCATTTT
CDR3 protein: CASSLSAGAGQPQHF
clone size: many
D gene: NA
J gene: TRBJ1-5
V gene: TRBV12-3/TRBV12-4

CDR3 DNA: TGTGCCAGCAGCTTAGTTACAGGGGGGGAACCCTACAATGAGCAGTTCTTC
CDR3 protein: CASSLVTGGEPYNEQFF
clone size: many
D gene: NA
J gene: TRBJ2-1
V gene: TRBV7-8

CDR3 DNA: TGTGCCAGCAGCGCAACTAGCGGGGTTACAGATACGCAGTATTTT
CDR3 protein: CASSATSGVTDTQYF
clone size: many
D gene: TRBD2
J gene: TRBJ2-3
V gene: TRBV6-4

CDR3 DNA: TGTGCCAGCAGTTGGGGTTTGAGGGGCAACGGCTACACCTTC
CDR3 protein: CASSWGLRGNGYTF
clone size: many
D gene: NA
J gene: TRBJ1-2
V gene: TRBV12-3/TRBV12-4

CDR3 DNA: TGTGCCATCAGTTTAGCCGGGACAGGGGGTAGCAATGAGCAGTTCTTC
CDR3 protein: CAISLAGTGGSNEQFF
clone size: many
D gene: TRBD1
J gene: TRBJ2-1
V gene: TRBV10-3

CDR3 DNA: TGTGCCAGCAGCTTAGAACAGGTCAACACTGAAGCTTTCTTT
CDR3 protein: CASSLEQVNTEAFF
clone size: many
D gene: NA
J gene: TRBJ1-1
V gene: TRBV7-2

CDR3 DNA: TGTGCCAGCAGCCAACTAGCGGGATATTCAGATACGCAGTATTTT
CDR3 protein: CASSQLAGYSDTQYF
clone size: many
D gene: TRBD2
J gene: TRBJ2-3
V gene: TRBV11-1

CDR3 DNA: TGTGCCAGCACACGGACAGGGACTGGCACCATATATTTT
CDR3 protein: CASTRTGTGTIYF
clone size: many
D gene: TRBD1
J gene: TRBJ1-3
V gene: TRBV13

CDR3 DNA: TGTGCCAGCAGCTTTAGGAGAGGAGGCACAGATACGCAGTATTTT
CDR3 protein: CASSFRRGGTDTQYF
clone size: many
D gene: NA
J gene: TRBJ2-3
V gene: TRBV7-2

CDR3 DNA: TGTGCCAGCAGCACCACAGAGGGGGGGCCAGCAGATACGCAGTATTTT
CDR3 protein: CASSTTEGGPADTQYF
clone size: NA
D gene: NA
J gene: TRBJ2-3
V gene: TRBV7-3

CDR3 DNA: TGTGCCAGCAGCTGGGGGTTGAACACCGGGGAGCTGTTTTTT
CDR3 protein: CASSWGLNTGELFF
clone size: NA
D gene: NA
J gene: TRBJ2-2
V gene: TRBV5-4

CDR3 DNA: TGCGCCAGCAGGCAGGGAGGATTGGATTCACCCCTCCACTTT
CDR3 protein: CASRQGGLDSPLHF
clone size: many
D gene: NA
J gene: TRBJ1-6
V gene: TRBV5-1

CDR3 DNA: TGCGCCAGCAGTGAGCGGGTTCAATTCGGGGAGCTGTTTTTT
CDR3 protein: CASSERVQFGELFF
clone size: many
D gene: NA
J gene: TRBJ2-2
V gene: TRBV10-2

CDR3 DNA: TGCAGTGCTAACAGGTTCGGCTATGGCTACACCTTC
CDR3 protein: CSANRFGYGYTF
clone size: many
D gene: NA
J gene: TRBJ1-2
V gene: TRBV20-1

CDR3 DNA: TGTGCCAGCAGCGACAGGGCTGTTGGTGGTCAGCCCCAGCATTTT
CDR3 protein: CASSDRAVGGQPQHF
clone size: many
D gene: TRBD1
J gene: TRBJ1-5
V gene: TRBV7-2

CDR3 DNA: TGCGCCAGCAGCTTGGCTTGGACAGGGGACTACGAGCAGTACTTC
CDR3 protein: CASSLAWTGDYEQYF
clone size: NA
D gene: TRBD1
J gene: TRBJ2-7
V gene: TRBV5-1

CDR3 DNA: TGTGCCAGCAGCGTAGGCGGGACTAATGAAAAACTGTTTTTT
CDR3 protein: CASSVGGTNEKLFF
clone size: many
D gene: NA
J gene: TRBJ1-4
V gene: TRBV9

CDR3 DNA: TGTGCCAGCAGCCAAGTCGGACTAGCAGGGACCCAGTACTTC
CDR3 protein: CASSQVGLAGTQYF
clone size: many
D gene: TRBD2
J gene: TRBJ2-5
V gene: TRBV3-1

CDR3 DNA: TGCAGTGCTAGAGAATCCGGGACTAGCAGCGGGGAGCTGTTTTTT
CDR3 protein: CSARESGTSSGELFF
clone size: many
D gene: TRBD2
J gene: TRBJ2-2
V gene: TRBV20-1

CDR3 DNA: TGTGCCAGCAGCCCTGGGCTAGCGGGAGGAGAGTATTTT
CDR3 protein: CASSPGLAGGEYF
clone size: NA
D gene: TRBD2
J gene: TRBJ2-3
V gene: TRBV6-1

CDR3 DNA: TGTGCCAGCAGCGACCTCCGGACAGGGGGCTACGAGCAGTACTTC
CDR3 protein: CASSDLRTGGYEQYF
clone size: many
D gene: TRBD1
J gene: TRBJ2-7
V gene: TRBV7-9

CDR3 DNA: TGTGCCAGCACCCAGGACAGGGGTCAGCCCCAGCATTTT
CDR3 protein: CASTQDRGQPQHF
clone size: many
D gene: TRBD1
J gene: TRBJ1-5
V gene: TRBV12-3/TRBV12-4

CDR3 DNA: TGTGCCAGCAGTTCCCCGGGACATGGTAGGGATGGCTACACCTTC
CDR3 protein: CASSSPGHGRDGYTF
clone size: few
D gene: NA
J gene: TRBJ1-2
V gene: TRBV6-5

CDR3 DNA: TGTGCCAGCAGTTACTCGGCATGGGATTATTCACCCCTCCACTTT
CDR3 protein: CASSYSAWDYSPLHF
clone size: few
D gene: NA
J gene: TRBJ1-6
V gene: TRBV6-2/TRBV6-3

CDR3 DNA: TGTGCCAGCAGCTTATACGGCCAAGGAAATGAGCAGTTCTTC
CDR3 protein: CASSLYGQGNEQFF
clone size: many
D gene: NA
J gene: TRBJ2-1
V gene: TRBV7-3

CDR3 DNA: TGTGCCAGCAGTTACTCGCAGCGGGGGGGCCATATTGAGCAGTTCTTC
CDR3 protein: CASSYSQRGGHIEQFF
clone size: many
D gene: TRBD2
J gene: TRBJ2-1
V gene: TRBV6-6

CDR3 DNA: TGTGCCAGCAGCCCCGAGTTTCAGACCCAGTACTTC
CDR3 protein: CASSPEFQTQYF
clone size: many
D gene: NA
J gene: TRBJ2-5
V gene: TRBV7-2

CDR3 DNA: TGTGCCAGTAGTCGTGGGGAGTCGGTCCCCTACAATGAGCAGTTCTTC
CDR3 protein: CASSRGESVPYNEQFF
clone size: NA
D gene: NA
J gene: TRBJ2-1
V gene: TRBV19

CDR3 DNA: TGTGCCAGCAGTTTGGTTAGTACCTACGAGCAGTACTTC
CDR3 protein: CASSLVSTYEQYF
clone size: many
D gene: NA
J gene: TRBJ2-7
V gene: TRBV12-3/TRBV12-4

CDR3 DNA: TGTGCCAGCACCATCCAGGGACAGGGTGTCAACGAGCAGTACTTC
CDR3 protein: CASTIQGQGVNEQYF
clone size: NA
D gene: TRBD1
J gene: TRBJ2-7
V gene: TRBV12-3/TRBV12-4

CDR3 DNA: TGTGCCTGGAGGGGGCCTAGCTCCTACGAGCAGTACTTC
CDR3 protein: CAWRGPSSYEQYF
clone size: many
D gene: NA
J gene: TRBJ2-7
V gene: TRBV30

CDR3 DNA: TGTGCCAGCATGGACAGGTCGATGCAGCCCCAGCATTTT
CDR3 protein: CASMDRSMQPQHF
clone size: few
D gene: TRBD1
J gene: TRBJ1-5
V gene: TRBV6-2/TRBV6-3